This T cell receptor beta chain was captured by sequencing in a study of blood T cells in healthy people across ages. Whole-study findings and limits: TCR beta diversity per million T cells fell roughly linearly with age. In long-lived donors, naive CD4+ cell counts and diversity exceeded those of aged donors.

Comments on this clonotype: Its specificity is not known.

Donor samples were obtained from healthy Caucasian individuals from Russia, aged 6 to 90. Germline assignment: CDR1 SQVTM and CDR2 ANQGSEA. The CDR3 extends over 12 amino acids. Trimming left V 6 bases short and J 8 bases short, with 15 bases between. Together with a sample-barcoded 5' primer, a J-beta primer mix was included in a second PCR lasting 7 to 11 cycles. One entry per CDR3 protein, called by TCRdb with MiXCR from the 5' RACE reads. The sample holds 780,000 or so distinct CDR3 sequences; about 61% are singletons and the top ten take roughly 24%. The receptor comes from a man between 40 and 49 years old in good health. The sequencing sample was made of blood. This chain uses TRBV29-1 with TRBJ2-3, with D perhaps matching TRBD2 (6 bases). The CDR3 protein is CSVGTGEATQYF. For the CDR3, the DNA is TGCAGCGTCGGGACTGGGGAGGCTACGCAGTATTTT.